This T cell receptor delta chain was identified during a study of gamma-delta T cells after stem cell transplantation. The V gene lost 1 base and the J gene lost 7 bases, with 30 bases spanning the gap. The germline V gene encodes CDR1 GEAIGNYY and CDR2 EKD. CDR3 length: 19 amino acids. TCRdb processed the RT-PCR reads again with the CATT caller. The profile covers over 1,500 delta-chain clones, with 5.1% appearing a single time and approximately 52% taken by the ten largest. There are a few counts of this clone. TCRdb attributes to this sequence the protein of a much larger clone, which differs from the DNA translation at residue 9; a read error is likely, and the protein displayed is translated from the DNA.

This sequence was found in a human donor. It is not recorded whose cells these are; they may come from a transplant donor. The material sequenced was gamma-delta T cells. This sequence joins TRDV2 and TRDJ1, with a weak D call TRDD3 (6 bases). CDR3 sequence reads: CACDTISPVQPTGGPKLIF. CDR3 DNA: TGTGCCTGTGACACAATCTCCCCTGTCCAACCCACCGGGGGACCTAAACTCATCTTT.